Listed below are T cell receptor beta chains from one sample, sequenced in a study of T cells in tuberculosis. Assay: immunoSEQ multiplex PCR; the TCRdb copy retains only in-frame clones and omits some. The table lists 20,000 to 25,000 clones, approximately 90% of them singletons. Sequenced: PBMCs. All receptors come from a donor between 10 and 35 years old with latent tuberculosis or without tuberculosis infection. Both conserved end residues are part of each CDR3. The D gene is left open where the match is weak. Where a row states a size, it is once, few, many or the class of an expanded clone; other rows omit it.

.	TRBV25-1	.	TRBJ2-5	CASSGRDGQETQYF	TGTGCCAGCAGTGGCCGGGATGGTCAAGAGACCCAGTACTTC
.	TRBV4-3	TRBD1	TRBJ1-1	CASSTGQYYTEAFF	TGCGCCAGCAGCACGGGACAGTATTACACTGAAGCTTTCTTT
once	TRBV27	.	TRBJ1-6	CASSLLPDFSPLHF	TGTGCCAGCAGTTTACTACCTGACTTTTCACCCCTCCACTTT
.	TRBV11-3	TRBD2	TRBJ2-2	CASSLGGWTSETGELFF	TGTGCCAGCAGCTTAGGAGGTTGGACTAGCGAAACCGGGGAGCTGTTTTTT
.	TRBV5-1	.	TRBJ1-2	CASSLPQAGNYGYTF	TGCGCCAGCAGCTTACCACAGGCCGGTAACTATGGCTACACCTTC
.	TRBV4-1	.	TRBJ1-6	CASSQAPTGLNSPLHF	TGCGCCAGCAGCCAGGCCCCGACAGGTCTGAATTCACCCCTCCACTTT
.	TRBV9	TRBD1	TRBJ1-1	CASSVARTGDTEAFF	TGTGCCAGCAGCGTAGCGAGGACAGGGGACACTGAAGCTTTCTTT
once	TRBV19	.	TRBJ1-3	CASSTGQDPRNTIYF	TGTGCCAGTAGTACCGGACAAGACCCGAGGAACACCATATATTTT
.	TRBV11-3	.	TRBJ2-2	CASRIRKGRRDTGELFF	TGTGCCAGCAGAATCCGAAAGGGCCGACGGGATACCGGGGAGCTGTTTTTT
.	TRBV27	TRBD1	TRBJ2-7	CASSLGTGVDEQYF	TGTGCCAGCAGTTTGGGGACAGGGGTCGACGAGCAGTACTTC
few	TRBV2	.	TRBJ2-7	CASSDLGTSSYEQYF	TGTGCCAGCAGTGACCTTGGCACGTCCTCCTACGAGCAGTACTTC
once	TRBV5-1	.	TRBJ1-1	CASRVGNGRDTEAFF	TGCGCCAGCCGCGTCGGGAACGGAAGGGACACTGAAGCTTTCTTT
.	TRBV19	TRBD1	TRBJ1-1	CASSRDRGKTEAFF	TGTGCCAGTAGTCGGGACAGGGGAAAGACTGAAGCTTTCTTT
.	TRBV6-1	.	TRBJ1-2	CASSDRGRHLNYGYTF	TGTGCCAGCAGTGACAGGGGACGGCACCTTAACTATGGCTACACCTTC
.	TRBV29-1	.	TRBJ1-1	CSVEGGRGFEAFF	TGCAGCGTTGAAGGGGGCAGGGGATTTGAAGCTTTCTTT
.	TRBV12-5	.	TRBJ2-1	CASGLKPYRVGWAVEQFF	TGTGCTAGTGGTTTGAAGCCTTACAGGGTCGGTTGGGCGGTTGAGCAGTTCTTC
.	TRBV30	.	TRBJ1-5	CAWSPGIPGNQPQHF	TGTGCCTGGAGCCCAGGGATTCCGGGCAATCAGCCCCAGCATTTT
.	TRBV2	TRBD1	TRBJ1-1	CASSRPGQGVGAFF	TGTGCCAGCAGTAGACCTGGACAGGGGGTTGGTGCTTTCTTT
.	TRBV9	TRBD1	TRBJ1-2	CASSADRGPGDGYTF	TGTGCCAGCAGCGCCGACAGGGGGCCTGGTGATGGCTACACCTTC
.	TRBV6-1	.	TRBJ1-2	CASSTDSWGGYTF	TGTGCCAGCAGCACGGACAGTTGGGGTGGCTACACCTTC
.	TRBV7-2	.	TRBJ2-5	CASSPNPQETQYF	TGTGCCAGCAGCCCTAATCCCCAAGAGACCCAGTACTTC
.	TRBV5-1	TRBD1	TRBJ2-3	CASSRGQSSTDTQYF	TGCGCCAGCAGCCGGGGACAGTCTAGCACAGATACGCAGTATTTT
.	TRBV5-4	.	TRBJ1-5	CASSLEGDDQPQHF	TGTGCCAGTAGCTTGGAGGGAGACGATCAGCCCCAGCATTTT
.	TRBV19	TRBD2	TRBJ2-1	CASSITSGGKEQFF	TGTGCCAGTAGTATAACTAGCGGGGGAAAGGAGCAGTTCTTC
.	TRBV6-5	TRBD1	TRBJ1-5	CASRPTGGTRPQHF	TGTGCCAGCAGGCCGACAGGGGGGACTCGGCCCCAGCATTTT
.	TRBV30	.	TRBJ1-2	CAWSVGADYGYTF	TGTGCCTGGAGTGTAGGGGCGGACTATGGCTACACCTTC
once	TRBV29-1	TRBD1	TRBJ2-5	CSVDPHGQGMETQYF	TGCAGCGTGGACCCACATGGACAGGGAATGGAGACCCAGTACTTC
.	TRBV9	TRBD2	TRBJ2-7	CASSVGGDPYEQYF	TGTGCCAGCAGCGTGGGGGGGGACCCCTACGAGCAGTACTTC
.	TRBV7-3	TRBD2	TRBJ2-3	CASSLLAGVGDTQYF	TGTGCCAGCAGCTTACTAGCGGGGGTTGGAGATACGCAGTATTTT
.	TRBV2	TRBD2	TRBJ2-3	CASRKFGTSGDPSTDTQYF	TGTGCCAGCAGGAAGTTCGGGACTAGCGGGGACCCTAGCACAGATACGCAGTATTTT
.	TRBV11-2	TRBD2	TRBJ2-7	CASSFLRGGHEQYF	TGTGCCAGCAGCTTTTTGCGGGGGGGGCACGAGCAGTACTTC
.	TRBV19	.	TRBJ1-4	CASSASNSGGILFF	TGTGCCAGTAGTGCCTCCAACTCGGGGGGGATACTGTTTTTT
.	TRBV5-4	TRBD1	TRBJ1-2	CASSAGQGAIRDGYTF	TGTGCCAGTAGCGCGGGACAGGGGGCGATTAGAGATGGCTACACCTTC
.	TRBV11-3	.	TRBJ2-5	CASSLVAGETQYF	TGTGCCAGCAGCTTAGTCGCGGGAGAGACCCAGTACTTC
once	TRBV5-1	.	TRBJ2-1	CASSLADEQFF	TGCGCCAGCAGCTTAGCGGATGAGCAGTTCTTC